What follows describes a single T cell receptor beta chain. Its antigen is as yet unknown. The sample is drawn from a study of response to subunit inactivated influenza vaccine. Study-wide findings and caveats: Few additional T cells are recruited per seasonal influenza vaccination, authors suggested.

Via MiXCR, TCRdb re-called the RT-PCR reads, giving one row per CDR3 protein. Seen here are about 580,000 distinct CDR3 sequences, approximately 14% observed once, and the top ten hold around 10%. This CDR3 is built from 15 residues. V was cut by 0 bases and J by 2 bases, with 12 bases left in between. Germline V gene lookup returns CDR1 SGHRS and CDR2 YFSETQ. The sequence derives from a man in his fifties who received an inactivated influenza vaccine. The sample was PBMCs from blood, taken 11 to 12 days after vaccination. The V and J genes are TRBV5-1 and TRBJ2-7, with D hard to call. CDR3 DNA sequence: TGCGCCAGCAGCTTGGGGGTGGGCCTGCCCTACGAGCAGTACTTC. This gives the protein CASSLGVGLPYEQYF.